This T cell receptor beta chain was recorded in a study of blood T cell repertoires in COVID-19. Turning to the study itself: Sites in the United States, Italy and Spain provided acute and convalescent COVID-19 samples.

This CDR3 has 13 amino acids. V lost 3 bases, J lost 11 bases, and 14 bases lay in between. While infection was still active, Seattle patients were enrolled and then followed longitudinally. Methods used by the authors: Reference gene primer amplification gave estimated nucleated cell counts. Generated by immunoSEQ multiplex PCR, the TCRdb table keeps only in-frame clones and is missing some. Clone size and the V and J calls come from that table; the DNA yielded D and trimming. The profile shows under 100,000 clones, around 85% of them singletons. This chain connects TRBV12-3 or TRBV12-4 to TRBJ1-5; D remains unclear. The sequence was collected from a woman aged 80 or over with COVID-19, enrolled during active disease. The material sequenced was peripheral blood. CDR3 residues: CASSFGGPTAQHF. In DNA form, the CDR3 reads TGTGCCAGCAGTTTTGGAGGTCCCACAGCCCAGCATTTT.